This entry is about one T cell receptor (beta chain). The source of the sample is a study of cytomegalovirus exposure and HLA in healthy donors. Sequencing used immunoSEQ multiplex PCR; TCRdb keeps in-frame clones, though not all of them. Among tens of thousands of clones listed, roughly nine tenths were seen once. Unmatched junction bases numbered 19, after V lost 1 base and J lost 5 bases. The CDR3 consists of 19 residues. The germline V gene has CDR1 KGHSH and CDR2 LQKENI. The chain is built from TRBV18 and TRBJ2-5, with 7 bases lining up with TRBD1. This clonotype was obtained from a woman in her 30s in good health and CMV-seronegative. Sequenced sample: PBMCs. CDR3 DNA sequence: TGTGCCAGCTCACCACTTCGTTCCGGGACAGCCGCCGCAGGGGAGACCCAGTACTTC. Protein: CASSPLRSGTAAAGETQYF.